A selection of T cell receptor beta chains follows, all from one sample in a study of OX40 agonist ivuxolimab in advanced cancers. Method: immunoSEQ multiplex PCR; TCRdb's copy keeps in-frame clones and lacks some. The profile covers some 19,000 clones, with 83% appearing a single time and over 10% taken by the ten largest. The sequences come from CD4+ or CD8+ T cells sorted from blood, collected in a trial of the OX40 agonist ivuxolimab. The receptor source for this set is an adult with an advanced solid tumor such as melanoma, head and neck, liver or kidney cancer. Both conserved end residues are part of each CDR3. Fields, in order: D gene, V gene, clone size, J gene, CDR3 DNA, CDR3 protein. A D gene is named only where the DNA matches it firmly. A row's size may be missing; if present it is once, few, many or a size class.

D gene: TRBD1; V gene: TRBV6-1; clone size: NA; J gene: TRBJ2-7; CDR3 DNA: TGTGCCAGCAGGGGGTGGGGGACAGCAATTCGCGAGCAGTACTTC; CDR3 protein: CASRGWGTAIREQYF
D gene: NA; V gene: TRBV9; clone size: NA; J gene: TRBJ1-1; CDR3 DNA: TGTGCCAGCAGCGTAGAAGTAGAGGGGCAGGCTTTCTTT; CDR3 protein: CASSVEVEGQAFF
D gene: NA; V gene: TRBV28; clone size: NA; J gene: TRBJ1-2; CDR3 DNA: TGTGCCAGCTCCGGAGCTAACTATGGCTACACCTTC; CDR3 protein: CASSGANYGYTF
D gene: NA; V gene: TRBV7-8; clone size: NA; J gene: TRBJ2-3; CDR3 DNA: TGTGCCAGCAGCTTAGATGGAAGGAGGGCAGATACGCAGTATTTT; CDR3 protein: CASSLDGRRADTQYF
D gene: NA; V gene: TRBV30; clone size: NA; J gene: TRBJ2-6; CDR3 DNA: TGTGCCTGGAGTGGCTCTGGGGCCAACGTCCTGACTTTC; CDR3 protein: CAWSGSGANVLTF
D gene: NA; V gene: TRBV29-1; clone size: NA; J gene: TRBJ1-6; CDR3 DNA: TGCAGCGTTGAATTGGGGGTTTATAATTCACCCCTCCACTTT; CDR3 protein: CSVELGVYNSPLHF
D gene: NA; V gene: TRBV7-9; clone size: NA; J gene: TRBJ2-3; CDR3 DNA: TGTGCCAGCAGCTTAGGAGGGGCCTCAGATACGCAGTATTTT; CDR3 protein: CASSLGGASDTQYF
D gene: TRBD1; V gene: TRBV6-1; clone size: NA; J gene: TRBJ1-5; CDR3 DNA: TGTGCCAGCAGCTGGACAGGGGTCGGAAATCAGCCCCAGCATTTT; CDR3 protein: CASSWTGVGNQPQHF
D gene: TRBD2; V gene: TRBV28; clone size: NA; J gene: TRBJ2-4; CDR3 DNA: TGTGCCAGCAGTTTAGCGGGAGGCCAAAACATTCAGTACTTC; CDR3 protein: CASSLAGGQNIQYF
D gene: NA; V gene: TRBV6-1; clone size: NA; J gene: TRBJ1-5; CDR3 DNA: TGTGCCAGCAGCGCGGGACACTATAGCAATCAGCCCCAGCATTTT; CDR3 protein: CASSAGHYSNQPQHF
D gene: NA; V gene: TRBV27; clone size: NA; J gene: TRBJ2-1; CDR3 DNA: TGTGCCAGCAGTGCCTCCCGGGGGCTTGGGGGCAATGAGCAGTTCTTC; CDR3 protein: CASSASRGLGGNEQFF
D gene: NA; V gene: TRBV6-5; clone size: NA; J gene: TRBJ1-6; CDR3 DNA: TGTGCCAGCAGATACAGGGCCCGGAATTCACCCCTCCACTTT; CDR3 protein: CASRYRARNSPLHF
D gene: TRBD1; V gene: TRBV7-8; clone size: NA; J gene: TRBJ2-3; CDR3 DNA: TGTGCCAGCAGCTTAGCTGGACAGGGATATTTT; CDR3 protein: CASSLAGQGYF
D gene: TRBD1; V gene: TRBV11-2; clone size: NA; J gene: TRBJ2-1; CDR3 DNA: TGTGCCAGCAGCCAACGACAGGGCTTGCATGAGCAGTTCTTC; CDR3 protein: CASSQRQGLHEQFF
D gene: NA; V gene: TRBV18; clone size: NA; J gene: TRBJ2-4; CDR3 DNA: TGTGCCAGCTCACCACCGGGCAGGGAAAACATTCAGTACTTC; CDR3 protein: CASSPPGRENIQYF
D gene: TRBD1; V gene: TRBV18; clone size: NA; J gene: TRBJ2-7; CDR3 DNA: TGTGCCAGCTCGGGACAGGACTCCTACGAGCAGTACTTC; CDR3 protein: CASSGQDSYEQYF
D gene: TRBD1; V gene: TRBV30; clone size: once; J gene: TRBJ1-4; CDR3 DNA: TGTGCCTGGAGCGCCTGGCAGGGGGCAATAGGTGAAAAACTGTTTTTT; CDR3 protein: CAWSAWQGAIGEKLFF
D gene: NA; V gene: TRBV6-5; clone size: NA; J gene: TRBJ1-4; CDR3 DNA: TGTGCCAGCAGTACCGGGATGCTGGGTGAAAAACTGTTTTTT; CDR3 protein: CASSTGMLGEKLFF
D gene: TRBD1; V gene: TRBV18; clone size: NA; J gene: TRBJ1-2; CDR3 DNA: TGTGCCAGCCACCCCGGAACAGGGGGAGTTGGCTACACCTTC; CDR3 protein: CASHPGTGGVGYTF
D gene: NA; V gene: TRBV7-9; clone size: NA; J gene: TRBJ1-5; CDR3 DNA: TGTGCCAGCAGCCCCCCGGGGGTCCCGGGCAATCAGCCCCAGCATTTT; CDR3 protein: CASSPPGVPGNQPQHF
D gene: NA; V gene: TRBV30; clone size: NA; J gene: TRBJ2-3; CDR3 DNA: TGTGCCTGGAGTGTACCGTTTGGTACGCAGTATTTT; CDR3 protein: CAWSVPFGTQYF
D gene: NA; V gene: TRBV30; clone size: once; J gene: TRBJ2-3; CDR3 DNA: TGTGCCTGGAGTATCGGCGGGATGGCAGATACGCAGTATTTT; CDR3 protein: CAWSIGGMADTQYF
D gene: TRBD2; V gene: TRBV7-7; clone size: NA; J gene: TRBJ2-1; CDR3 DNA: TGTGCCAGCAGTTTACTAGCGGGAGAAGGAAGTGAGCAGTTCTTC; CDR3 protein: CASSLLAGEGSEQFF
D gene: NA; V gene: TRBV28; clone size: NA; J gene: TRBJ2-2; CDR3 DNA: TGTGCCAGCAGTACGAACACCGGGGAGCTGTTTTTT; CDR3 protein: CASSTNTGELFF
D gene: NA; V gene: TRBV19; clone size: once; J gene: TRBJ2-2; CDR3 DNA: TGTGCCAGTAACCTAAACACCGGGGAGCTGTTTTTT; CDR3 protein: CASNLNTGELFF
D gene: NA; V gene: TRBV7-2; clone size: NA; J gene: TRBJ1-3; CDR3 DNA: TGTGCCAGCCGAGCCCCGGGGTACGGAAACACCATATATTTT; CDR3 protein: CASRAPGYGNTIYF
D gene: NA; V gene: TRBV5-1; clone size: NA; J gene: TRBJ2-2; CDR3 DNA: TGCGCCAGCAGCCCCGGGACAATGAAGAACACCGGGGAGCTGTTTTTT; CDR3 protein: CASSPGTMKNTGELFF
D gene: NA; V gene: TRBV5-1; clone size: NA; J gene: TRBJ2-7; CDR3 DNA: TGCGCCAGCAGCCCTCGGGGCAGCTCCTACGAGCAGTACTTC; CDR3 protein: CASSPRGSSYEQYF
D gene: NA; V gene: TRBV4-1; clone size: few; J gene: TRBJ2-7; CDR3 DNA: TGCGCCAGCAGCCAAGAAAGGATTAACTACGAGCAGTACTTC; CDR3 protein: CASSQERINYEQYF
D gene: TRBD1; V gene: TRBV30; clone size: once; J gene: TRBJ2-5; CDR3 DNA: TGTGCCTGGGGGCAGGGGGAGGAGACCCAGTACTTC; CDR3 protein: CAWGQGEETQYF
D gene: NA; V gene: TRBV7-9; clone size: NA; J gene: TRBJ1-1; CDR3 DNA: TGTGCCAGCAGCTTTTGGGGGGCGCAGATGAACACTGAAGCTTTCTTT; CDR3 protein: CASSFWGAQMNTEAFF
D gene: TRBD1; V gene: TRBV7-9; clone size: NA; J gene: TRBJ1-4; CDR3 DNA: TGTGCCAGCAGGCCCTACAGGGGGGGAAAACTGTTTTTT; CDR3 protein: CASRPYRGGKLFF
D gene: NA; V gene: TRBV29-1; clone size: NA; J gene: TRBJ1-1; CDR3 DNA: TGCAGCGTTGAAGATCCGATCGGAGCTTTCTTT; CDR3 protein: CSVEDPIGAFF
D gene: NA; V gene: TRBV5-5; clone size: NA; J gene: TRBJ1-1; CDR3 DNA: TGTGCCAGCAGCGGTATAAAGAACACTGAAGCTTTCTTT; CDR3 protein: CASSGIKNTEAFF
D gene: TRBD1; V gene: TRBV5-6; clone size: NA; J gene: TRBJ2-5; CDR3 DNA: TGTGCCAGCAGCAAGACAGGGGGTGGCCTCGGGACCCAGTACTTC; CDR3 protein: CASSKTGGGLGTQYF
D gene: TRBD2; V gene: TRBV5-4; clone size: NA; J gene: TRBJ2-5; CDR3 DNA: TGTGCCAGCAGCTTTAGCGGGGGGATCGTAGAGACCCAGTACTTC; CDR3 protein: CASSFSGGIVETQYF
D gene: TRBD1; V gene: TRBV4-2; clone size: NA; J gene: TRBJ2-3; CDR3 DNA: TGTGCCAGCAGCCAACCCTCTCCCGGGACAGGGGGTAGCACAGATACGCAGTATTTT; CDR3 protein: CASSQPSPGTGGSTDTQYF
D gene: NA; V gene: TRBV5-1; clone size: NA; J gene: TRBJ1-2; CDR3 DNA: TGCGCCAGCAGCTTGGCCGAGGGGGTGGACGGCTACACCTTC; CDR3 protein: CASSLAEGVDGYTF
D gene: NA; V gene: TRBV19; clone size: NA; J gene: TRBJ2-5; CDR3 DNA: TGTGCCAGTAGTATGGGTACAACCCAAGAGACCCAGTACTTC; CDR3 protein: CASSMGTTQETQYF
D gene: NA; V gene: TRBV11-2; clone size: NA; J gene: TRBJ2-7; CDR3 DNA: TGTGCCAGCAGCCCGGGACATGCGATCTACGAGCAGTACTTC; CDR3 protein: CASSPGHAIYEQYF
D gene: NA; V gene: TRBV4-1; clone size: NA; J gene: TRBJ1-4; CDR3 DNA: TGCGCCAGCAGCCAATCGCTTGGGGGAAAACTGTTTTTT; CDR3 protein: CASSQSLGGKLFF
D gene: NA; V gene: TRBV19; clone size: NA; J gene: TRBJ1-5; CDR3 DNA: TGTGCCAGTACCAAAGCGAGTCAGCCCCAGCATTTT; CDR3 protein: CASTKASQPQHF
D gene: NA; V gene: TRBV28; clone size: NA; J gene: TRBJ1-3; CDR3 DNA: TGTGCCAGCAGCCCCGGGGGGAGGTCTGGAAACACCATATATTTT; CDR3 protein: CASSPGGRSGNTIYF
D gene: NA; V gene: TRBV10-1; clone size: NA; J gene: TRBJ1-5; CDR3 DNA: TGCGCCAGCAGTGAGGACAGTCATAGCAATCAGCCCCAGCATTTT; CDR3 protein: CASSEDSHSNQPQHF
D gene: NA; V gene: TRBV28; clone size: NA; J gene: TRBJ2-7; CDR3 DNA: TGTGCCAGCAGTTTCGAAGGGGTCCAATTCCGGGACGAGCAGTACTTC; CDR3 protein: CASSFEGVQFRDEQYF
D gene: TRBD2; V gene: TRBV4-2; clone size: NA; J gene: TRBJ2-1; CDR3 DNA: TGTGCCAGCAGCCAAGTCGCGGCGGGGGGGCCTCATGAGCAGTTCTTC; CDR3 protein: CASSQVAAGGPHEQFF
D gene: TRBD1; V gene: TRBV7-2; clone size: NA; J gene: TRBJ2-5; CDR3 DNA: TGTGCCAGCAGCCCCGGGACAGGACAAGAGACCCAGTACTTC; CDR3 protein: CASSPGTGQETQYF
D gene: NA; V gene: TRBV5-5; clone size: NA; J gene: TRBJ1-2; CDR3 DNA: TGTGCCAGCAGCCTCGGGCCGGTTAACTATGGCTACACCTTC; CDR3 protein: CASSLGPVNYGYTF
D gene: TRBD2; V gene: TRBV6-4; clone size: NA; J gene: TRBJ2-3; CDR3 DNA: TGTGCCAGCAGCGAATCGGGGGGAACGCAGTATTTT; CDR3 protein: CASSESGGTQYF
D gene: NA; V gene: TRBV6-6; clone size: NA; J gene: TRBJ1-3; CDR3 DNA: TGTGCCAGCAGTTACTCAGGCGCTTACTCTGGAAACACCATATATTTT; CDR3 protein: CASSYSGAYSGNTIYF
D gene: NA; V gene: TRBV10-1; clone size: NA; J gene: TRBJ2-3; CDR3 DNA: TGCGCCAGCAGTGAGTCAGGGAGGGATACGCAGTATTTT; CDR3 protein: CASSESGRDTQYF